The rows below give T cell receptor beta chains drawn from one sample of a study of beta chain features in type 1 diabetes. Sequencing used immunoSEQ multiplex PCR; TCRdb keeps in-frame clones, though not all of them. This sample has hundreds of thousands of clones, with roughly 13% found just once. The specimen was naive CD4+ T cells from blood. Source of these receptors: a woman under 30 with type 1 diabetes. Both conserved end residues are part of each CDR3. D genes are given only for firm matches. Some rows mark clone size as missing; the rest say once, few, many or name a class of expanded clone.

j_gene	d_gene	abundance	v_gene	CDR3aa	CDR3nt
TRBJ2-5	.	.	TRBV10-2	CASQAGKIQETQYF	TGCGCCTCTCAGGCAGGGAAGATACAAGAGACCCAGTACTTC
TRBJ2-2	TRBD1	few	TRBV10-3	CATITGGSTGELFF	TGTGCCACCATAACAGGGGGAAGCACCGGGGAGCTGTTTTTT
TRBJ1-2	.	.	TRBV7-2	CASSLDRTYGYTF	TGTGCCAGCAGCCTCGACAGGACCTATGGCTACACCTTC
TRBJ2-3	.	.	TRBV6-4	CASNSLAADTQYF	TGTGCCAGCAATTCCTTAGCGGCAGATACGCAGTATTTT
TRBJ2-1	TRBD2	few	TRBV2	CASTRTSGGLSEQFF	TGTGCCAGCACCAGGACTAGCGGGGGGCTTAGTGAGCAGTTCTTC
TRBJ2-3	TRBD2	.	TRBV5-1	CASSSGLAGGPGDTQYF	TGCGCCAGCAGCTCAGGACTAGCGGGAGGGCCGGGAGATACGCAGTATTTT
TRBJ2-7	.	few	TRBV4-1	CASVDLRRPTEQYF	TGCGCCAGCGTTGATTTGAGGCGACCTACGGAGCAGTACTTC
TRBJ1-2	.	few	TRBV6-6	CASSRQDSGTF	TGTGCCAGCAGTCGACAGGATTCGGGGACCTTC
TRBJ1-1	.	few	TRBV30	CAWSTGGASAFF	TGTGCCTGGAGTACCGGGGGGGCGTCAGCTTTCTTC
TRBJ2-7	TRBD1	.	TRBV29-1	CSVELGQGPLEQYF	TGCAGCGTTGAATTGGGACAGGGACCCTTGGAGCAGTACTTC
TRBJ1-2	TRBD1	.	TRBV5-4	CASRDGQGYRYGYTF	TGTGCCAGCAGAGACGGACAGGGGTATCGCTATGGCTACACCTTC
TRBJ1-2	.	.	TRBV27	CASSLSLAYGYTF	TGTGCCAGCAGTTTATCTCTGGCCTATGGCTACACCTTC
TRBJ2-5	TRBD1	.	TRBV7-2	CASRGNRDRGPSGETQYF	TGTGCCAGCAGGGGGAACCGGGACAGGGGGCCGTCTGGGGAGACCCAGTACTTC
TRBJ1-5	.	.	TRBV28	CASSRGQPQHF	TGTGCCAGCAGCAGGGGACAGCCCCAGCATTTT
TRBJ1-1	.	.	TRBV14	CASSQDNLATGSEAFF	TGTGCCAGCAGCCAAGATAACCTGGCAACAGGTAGTGAAGCTTTCTTT
TRBJ1-2	TRBD1	.	TRBV7-8	CASSIYRDRALDGYTF	TGTGCCAGCAGCATCTACCGGGACAGGGCGTTGGATGGCTACACCTTC
TRBJ2-1	.	.	TRBV7-3	CASSSPGGEQFF	TGTGCCAGTTCGTCCCCCGGGGGTGAGCAGTTCTTC
TRBJ2-2	TRBD1	few	TRBV2	CASSEQGGAVSGELFF	TGTGCCAGCAGTGAACAAGGGGGCGCGGTCTCCGGGGAGCTGTTTTTT
TRBJ2-7	TRBD2	.	TRBV7-2	CASSLPLAGIYEQYF	TGTGCCAGCAGCCTCCCACTAGCGGGGATCTACGAGCAGTACTTC
TRBJ1-5	.	.	TRBV29-1	CSGGTINQPQHF	TGCAGCGGAGGGACAATTAATCAGCCCCAGCATTTT
TRBJ2-7	.	few	TRBV6-6	CASTPRVGDEQYF	TGTGCCAGCACCCCCAGGGTTGGCGACGAGCAGTACTTC
TRBJ2-1	TRBD2	.	TRBV9	CASSVELAGVNEQFF	TGTGCCAGCAGCGTAGAGCTAGCGGGAGTAAATGAGCAGTTCTTC